This T cell receptor beta chain was recorded in a study of identical twins. TCRdb ran MiXCR on the 5' RACE reads and lists one entry per CDR3 protein. The data show 450,000 or so distinct CDR3 sequences, less than 20% seen once. Only a few counts were recorded for this clonotype. The origin of this receptor is a man in his fifties in good health. The sequencing input was naive T cells sorted from blood.

CDR3: CASSVVDRGCCRCYEQYF. The DNA of the CDR3 is TGTGCCAGCAGCGTAGTTGACAGGGGTTGTTGTCGGTGCTACGAGCAGTACTTC. The rearrangement links TRBV9 to TRBJ2-7; 8 bases agree with TRBD1. The CDR3 spans 18 residues. Germline assignment: CDR1 SGDLS and CDR2 YYNGEE. The trim removed 0 bases at V and 3 bases at J, leaving 14 bases unmatched.